One sample yielded the 21 T cell receptor beta chains listed below, sequenced in a study of blood T cell repertoires in COVID-19. Repertoires were generated with immunoSEQ multiplex PCR, while TCRdb's copy carries only in-frame clones and drops some. This table holds hundreds of thousands of clones, approximately 90% found once. The sequencing input was peripheral blood. These receptors were taken from an older man with acute or convalescent COVID-19.

This clone was observed a single time. The chain combines TRBV10-3 with TRBJ1-2; D unresolved. CDR1 is ENHRY and CDR2 is SYGVKD in the germline V gene. This CDR3 is built from 13 residues. Trimming stripped 10 bases from V and 0 bases from J, with 12 bases between. The CDR3 here is CATQDTSNYGYTF. The CDR3 DNA reads as TGTGCCACTCAAGACACCTCTAACTATGGCTACACCTTC.

The V call is TRBV28, the J call TRBJ2-1; 11 positions match TRBD2. This CDR3 is built from 15 residues. The V segment lost 5 bases and the J segment 12 bases; nucleotides outside the gene matches: 12. Germline-derived CDR1 and CDR2 are MDHEN and SYDVKM. CDR3 nucleotides: TGTGCCAGCAGTCCGACCGGGACTAGCGGAAGTCGGCAGTTCTTC. Its translation is CASSPTGTSGSRQFF.

The chain uses TRBV7-6 and TRBJ2-2; possibly TRBD2 for D (6 bases). The CDR3 extends over 16 amino acids. The V gene's germline CDR1 is SGHVS and CDR2 FNYEAQ. The V and J ends lost 4 bases and 4 bases respectively, with 16 bases between them. The CDR3 DNA sequence: TGTGCCAGCAGCTCAGATTCCCCGGGAGTCACCGGGGAGCTGTTTTTT. This translates into CASSSDSPGVTGELFF.

The V gene is TRBV27, the J gene TRBJ2-2, with D unclear. This CDR3 spans 13 amino acids. Deletions cut 8 bases from V and 4 bases from J, with 11 bases between. CDR1 is MNHEY and CDR2 is SMNVEV in the germline V gene (reference sequence). The CDR3 loop reads CASRSHLTGELFF. CDR3 DNA: TGTGCCAGCCGGAGTCATCTCACCGGGGAGCTGTTTTTT.

This sequence joins TRBV6-2 or TRBV6-3 and TRBJ2-7; D is possibly TRBD1 (6 bases). The CDR3 is 16 residues long. Germline V lookup: CDR1 MNHEY, CDR2 SVGEGT. Trimming took 2 bases from V and 0 from J, leaving 14 bases between them. CDR3 region: CASSYRGQFSSYEQYV. Written as DNA, the CDR3 is TGTGCCAGCAGTTACAGAGGACAGTTCAGCTCCTACGAGCAGTACGTC.

The V and J genes are TRBV29-1 and TRBJ2-1; TRBD2 matches 10 bases. This CDR3 spans 20 amino acids. Per germline, CDR1 SQVTM and CDR2 ANQGSEA. V shed 0 bases and J 0 bases; nucleotides not matched to a gene: 14. CDR3 DNA: TGCAGCGTTGAAGAAAAAGGACTAGCGGACTTTCCGTCCTCCTACAATGAGCAGTTCTTC. Its translation: CSVEEKGLADFPSSYNEQFF.

The chain combines TRBV29-1 with TRBJ2-1; D is perhaps TRBD1 (6 bases). V was trimmed by 4 bases and J by 4 bases, leaving 14 bases between them. The germline gives CDR1 SQVTM, CDR2 ANQGSEA. The CDR3 runs to 14 residues. The CDR3 protein is CSVGRGSRYNEQFF. Here the CDR3 DNA reads TGCAGCGTTGGAAGGGGGAGCAGGTACAATGAGCAGTTCTTC.

The rearrangement links TRBV10-1 to TRBJ2-7; no clear D. With 0 bases removed from V and 3 bases from J, the gap between germline ends came to 15 bases. This CDR3 has 16 amino acids. CDR1 and CDR2 from the germline V gene are WNHNN and SYGVQD (reference sequence). The CDR3 DNA sequence: TGCGCCAGCAGTGAGTCGAATTCGGGTATGGGCTACGAGCAGTACTTC. It codes for CASSESNSGMGYEQYF.

This clone has just a few counts. This sequence joins TRBV25-1 and TRBJ1-5, with a possible D match to TRBD1 (5 bases). V was pared by 1 base and J by 6 bases, with 13 bases between. This CDR3 region has 15 residues. Germline-derived CDR1 and CDR2 are MGHDK and SYGVNS. For the CDR3, the DNA is TGTGCCAGCAGTGAATCGGGGGGATCTGGTCAGCCCCAGCATTTT. Protein: CASSESGGSGQPQHF.

This chain joins TRBV11-3 and TRBJ2-7; a weak D match, TRBD1 (6 bases). V lost 10 bases to trimming and J lost 3 bases, with 13 bases between them. The CDR3 runs 12 residues. Germline CDR1 and CDR2: SGHNT and YENEEA. The CDR3, as DNA: TGTGCCAAGTACAGGGAGCACTACGAGCAGTACTTC. Amino acid sequence: CAKYREHYEQYF.

This clone appeared a single time. The chain couples TRBV7-9 to TRBJ1-3; TRBD1 might be the D (6 bases). Trimming removed 1 base from V and 4 bases from J, with 8 bases in between. Germline V gene sequence: CDR1 SEHNR, CDR2 FQNEAQ (reference sequence). This CDR3 spans 14 amino acids. CDR3 residues: CASSLEGQGNTIYF. The CDR3 DNA sequence: TGTGCCAGCAGCTTAGAGGGACAAGGAAACACCATATATTTT.

This chain uses TRBV27 with TRBJ1-1; D is unresolved. Germline lookup yields CDR1 MNHEY and CDR2 SMNVEV (reference sequence). The V gene lost 6 bases and the J gene lost 2 bases, with 16 bases spanning the gap. The CDR3 sequence is 15 residues long. The CDR3 DNA is TGTGCCAGCAGCCCGTCCCGGAGGCCAAACACTGAAGCTTTCTTT. Translated, it gives CASSPSRRPNTEAFF.

As concerns this clone: Other DNA sequences from this sample encode an identical CDR3 as well. The J gene is TRBJ2-5, the V gene TRBV5-1; perhaps TRBD1 as D (6 bases). Trimming cost V 1 base and J 4 bases, with 11 bases left between them. Germline assignment: CDR1 SGHRS and CDR2 YFSETQ. The CDR3 is 14 amino acids. CDR3 residues: CASSLIQGGETQYF. Written as DNA, the CDR3 is TGCGCCAGCAGCTTGATACAGGGTGGAGAGACCCAGTACTTC. The full variable domain, with the rest looked up from reference TRBV5-1 and TRBJ2-5, is KAGVTQTPRYLIKTRGQQVTLSCSPISGHRSVSWYQQTPGQGLQFLFEYFSETQRNKGNFPGRFSGRQFSNSRSEMNVSTLELGDSALYLCASSLIQGGETQYFGPGTRLLVL.

The chain joins TRBV6-5 to TRBJ1-2; D ambiguous. The CDR3 totals 13 residues. V lost 2 bases and J 3 bases, leaving 7 bases between the germline ends. The germline CDR1 and CDR2 sequences are MNHEY and SVGAGI. DNA for the CDR3: TGTGCCAGCAGTTACGAAGGAGACTATGGCTACACCTTC. Protein sequence: CASSYEGDYGYTF.

V gene TRBV7-8 combines with J gene TRBJ1-2, with TRBD1 matching 8 bases. The CDR3 has 14 residues. Germline loops: CDR1 SGHVS, CDR2 FQNEAQ. The V segment lost 5 bases and the J segment 3 bases; nucleotides outside the gene matches: 5. The CDR3 coding sequence is TGTGCCAGCAGCATCGACAGGGGTGACTATGGCTACACCTTC. This translates into CASSIDRGDYGYTF.

The chain uses TRBV27 and TRBJ1-2; D is uncertain. V lost 5 bases, J lost 8 bases, and 12 bases lay in between. CDR1 MNHEY and CDR2 SMNVEV come from the germline V gene (reference sequence). The CDR3 consists of 12 residues. The CDR3 DNA sequence: TGTGCCAGCAGTACCGGACCGGGGGGCTACACCTTC. This sequence encodes CASSTGPGGYTF.

The chain has TRBV4-2 and TRBJ2-1, with TRBD2 matching over 12 bases. The CDR3 sequence is 16 residues long. Germline CDR1 LGHNA, CDR2 YNFKEQ. V shed 3 bases and J 7 bases; nucleotides not matched to a gene: 7. In DNA form, the CDR3 reads TGTGCCAGCAGCCACTCCCTAGCGGGAGGGCTGAATGAGCAGTTCTTC. This codes for CASSHSLAGGLNEQFF.

The CDR3 DNA sequence: TGTGCCAGCCAGGGGGGAAACACTGAAGCTTTCTTT. This codes for CASQGGNTEAFF. V gene TRBV2 combines with J gene TRBJ1-1; 7 bases align to TRBD1. V shed 8 bases and J 2 bases; nucleotides not matched to a gene: 2. The V gene's germline CDR1 is SNHLY and CDR2 FYNNEI. The CDR3 is made up of 12 amino acids. Supplemented by reference TRBV2 and TRBJ1-1, the full variable domain reads EPEVTQTPSHQVTQMGQEVILRCVPISNHLYFYWYRQILGQKVEFLVSFYNNEISEKSEIFDDQFSVERPDGSNFTLKIRSTKLEDSAMYFCASQGGNTEAFFGQGTRLTVV.

V usage is TRBV5-4 and J usage is TRBJ2-4; 12 nucleotides line up with TRBD2. The V gene's germline CDR1 is SGHNT and CDR2 YYREEE (reference sequence). Germline trimming cut 2 bases from V and 1 base from J; bases unmatched to any gene: 10. This CDR3 is 19 amino acids long. The DNA for the CDR3 is TGTGCCAGCAGCTTCTCCACCGGGACTAGCGGGTCTGCCAAAAACATTCAGTACTTC. Encoded protein: CASSFSTGTSGSAKNIQYF.

CDR3 nucleotide sequence: TGTGCCACCAGTGATTTTCCAGGGGTGGATGGCTACACCTTC. Amino acids: CATSDFPGVDGYTF. The chain is built from TRBV24-1 and TRBJ1-2; TRBD1 is a possible D gene (6 bases). Trimming removed 1 base at V and 6 bases at J, with 11 bases between. Germline V lookup: CDR1 KGHDR, CDR2 SFDVKD. The CDR3 sequence is 14 residues long.

The genes are TRBV29-1 and TRBJ2-1; perhaps TRBD1 as D (6 bases). Germline V CDR1 and CDR2: SQVTM, ANQGSEA. This CDR3 is 12 amino acids long. The V gene lost 3 bases and the J gene lost 8 bases, with 11 bases spanning the gap. In DNA form, the CDR3 reads TGCAGCGTTGAGTACGCAGGGGATGAGCAGTTCTTC. This gives the protein CSVEYAGDEQFF.